The rows below give T cell receptor beta chains drawn from one sample of a study of cytomegalovirus exposure and HLA in healthy donors. TCRdb keeps only in-frame clones here, not all; method: immunoSEQ multiplex PCR. The sample contains about 89,000 clones, 74% of which appear only once. Sequences were obtained from PBMCs. These receptors came from a male donor in good health and CMV-seronegative. The CDR3 runs from the conserved cysteine through the conserved F or W. The D gene is left open where the match is weak. Expanded clones are given a class, and other clones once, few, many or no size at all.

j_call d_call v_call clone_size cdr3_aa cdr3_nt
TRBJ2-2 TRBD2 TRBV11-1 - CASSLAQGLDGLFF TGTGCCAGCAGCTTAGCGCAGGGACTAGATGGGCTGTTTTTT
TRBJ2-7 - TRBV7-9 - CASSYSIGGRSSYEQYF TGTGCCAGCAGCTATAGTATCGGAGGGAGAAGCTCCTACGAGCAGTACTTC
TRBJ1-2 TRBD1 TRBV18 - CASSPQGTVNGYTF TGTGCCAGCTCACCACAAGGGACAGTTAATGGCTACACCTTC
TRBJ2-1 TRBD2 TRBV27 - CASSLAGVSYNEQFF TGTGCCAGCAGCTTAGCGGGAGTTTCGTACAATGAGCAGTTCTTC
TRBJ2-7 TRBD1 TRBV6-5 few CASSDPQGYEREQYF TGTGCCAGCAGCGATCCACAGGGGTATGAGCGCGAGCAGTACTTC
TRBJ2-6 - TRBV7-9 - CASRGRGSLGKKTNVLTF TGTGCCAGCAGAGGAAGGGGATCCCTGGGGAAAAAAACCAACGTCCTGACTTTC
TRBJ2-1 TRBD2 TRBV29-1 few CSVGLGNEQFF TGCAGCGTGGGACTAGGGAATGAGCAGTTCTTC
TRBJ1-1 - TRBV28 - CASSFGSLNTEAFF TGTGCCAGCAGTTTTGGCTCCCTGAACACTGAAGCTTTCTTT
TRBJ2-1 - TRBV27 - CASSLSRGHEQFF TGTGCCAGCAGTTTAAGCAGGGGACATGAGCAGTTCTTC
TRBJ2-6 TRBD2 TRBV5-1 - CASSRGRVESGANVLTF TGCGCCAGCAGTCGGGGGAGGGTTGAATCTGGGGCCAACGTCCTGACTTTC
TRBJ2-7 TRBD1 TRBV14 - CASSPGQGAPTYEQYF TGTGCCAGCAGCCCCGGACAGGGGGCGCCCACCTACGAGCAGTACTTC
TRBJ2-3 - TRBV19 - CASRTGPRTDTQYF TGTGCCAGTAGAACAGGACCCCGCACAGATACGCAGTATTTT
TRBJ2-2 TRBD1 TRBV29-1 - CSVAGTGSGGELFF TGCAGCGTCGCCGGGACAGGAAGTGGCGGGGAGCTGTTTTTT
TRBJ2-7 - TRBV11-2 once CASTSGTYIPHEQYF TGTGCCAGCACCTCGGGAACGTATATCCCCCACGAGCAGTACTTC
TRBJ2-7 TRBD1 TRBV6-5 - CASIRQGANEQYF TGTGCCAGCATCAGGCAGGGGGCAAACGAGCAGTACTTC
TRBJ1-1 TRBD1 TRBV9 - CASSALTGRYTEAFF TGTGCCAGCAGCGCGCTGACAGGGAGATACACTGAAGCTTTCTTT
TRBJ2-3 - TRBV6-6 - CASSVQGSIHPDTQYF TGTGCCAGCAGTGTCCAGGGTAGCATTCATCCAGATACGCAGTATTTT
TRBJ1-1 - TRBV29-1 - CSVEVQGPMNTEAFF TGCAGCGTTGAAGTACAGGGACCCATGAACACTGAAGCTTTCTTT
TRBJ1-5 - TRBV6-4 - CASSWMGRGNQPQHF TGTGCCAGCAGTTGGATGGGCAGAGGCAATCAGCCCCAGCATTTT
TRBJ1-5 - TRBV7-2 - CASSLDGNQPQHF TGTGCCAGCAGCTTAGACGGTAATCAGCCCCAGCATTTT
TRBJ2-7 - TRBV13 - CASSLVGALPNEQYF TGTGCCAGCAGCTTAGTAGGGGCCCTCCCCAACGAGCAGTACTTC
TRBJ2-7 - TRBV29-1 - CSAGVGGDTYEQYF TGCAGCGCCGGGGTGGGCGGAGATACCTACGAGCAGTACTTC
TRBJ2-7 - TRBV11-2 - CASSLVQGYEQYF TGTGCCAGCAGCTTAGTGCAGGGCTACGAGCAGTACTTC
TRBJ1-5 TRBD1 TRBV28 - CASSLAGQGFQPQHF TGTGCCAGCAGTTTAGCGGGACAGGGTTTCCAGCCCCAGCATTTT
TRBJ2-3 - TRBV29-1 - CSVTGPSTDTQYF TGCAGCGTTACAGGGCCTAGCACAGATACGCAGTATTTT
TRBJ2-1 - TRBV14 few CASSQVFQGRNEQFF TGTGCCAGCAGCCAAGTCTTTCAGGGCCGCAATGAGCAGTTCTTC
TRBJ2-6 - TRBV6-5 - CASRATSGANVLTF TGTGCCAGCAGAGCGACCTCTGGGGCCAACGTCCTGACTTTC
TRBJ1-4 - TRBV7-6 - CASSLEWGRGEKLFF TGTGCCAGCAGCTTAGAATGGGGTAGGGGTGAAAAACTGTTTTTT
TRBJ2-1 TRBD2 TRBV7-3 - CASSLKGQAGGFNEQFF TGTGCCAGCAGCTTAAAAGGGCAAGCGGGAGGTTTCAATGAGCAGTTCTTC
TRBJ1-6 - TRBV5-1 - CASSLYGDSNSPLHF TGCGCCAGCAGCTTGTACGGGGATTCCAATTCACCCCTCCACTTT
TRBJ2-7 - TRBV9 few CASSVAPLDEQYF TGTGCCAGCAGCGTAGCTCCCCTTGACGAGCAGTACTTC
TRBJ2-2 - TRBV9 - CASSETDKNTGELFF TGTGCCAGCAGCGAGACCGACAAGAACACCGGGGAGCTGTTTTTT
TRBJ1-5 - TRBV28 - CASSLARRGLDQPQHF TGTGCCAGCAGTTTAGCCCGCAGGGGCTTAGATCAGCCCCAGCATTTT
TRBJ1-5 - TRBV28 - CASSPYRERGSNQPQHF TGTGCCAGCAGTCCATACAGGGAAAGGGGAAGCAATCAGCCCCAGCATTTT
TRBJ1-1 - TRBV29-1 - CSVEGRGANTEAFF TGCAGCGTTGAAGGGCGGGGGGCGAACACTGAAGCTTTCTTT
TRBJ2-5 TRBD1 TRBV7-7 - CASSLGTGPGETQYF TGTGCCAGCAGCTTAGGGACAGGGCCGGGGGAGACCCAGTACTTC
TRBJ2-3 TRBD2 TRBV7-7 - CASRMAGEDTQYF TGTGCCAGCAGGATGGCGGGAGAAGATACGCAGTATTTT
TRBJ2-7 TRBD1 TRBV27 - CASSSPDRGHYEQYF TGTGCCAGCAGTAGCCCCGACAGGGGGCACTACGAGCAGTACTTC
TRBJ1-1 TRBD1 TRBV7-9 few CASSPKGQDRGLVTEAFF TGTGCCAGCAGCCCAAAAGGTCAGGACAGGGGGCTAGTCACTGAAGCTTTCTTT
TRBJ2-4 TRBD1 TRBV2 - CASRTGVTKNIQYF TGTGCCAGCCGGACAGGGGTGACCAAAAACATTCAGTACTTC
TRBJ2-7 TRBD2 TRBV29-1 - CSVEREMAHEQYF TGCAGCGTTGAGCGGGAGATGGCACACGAGCAGTACTTC
TRBJ2-7 TRBD2 TRBV9 - CASSVDWTSGRDEQYF TGTGCCAGCAGCGTAGACTGGACTAGCGGAAGAGACGAGCAGTACTTC
TRBJ1-5 TRBD1 TRBV28 - CASRWTGLNQPQHF TGTGCCAGCAGATGGACAGGGTTAAATCAGCCCCAGCATTTT
TRBJ2-3 TRBD2 TRBV5-4 - CASSYRGVDTQYF TGTGCCAGCAGCTACCGGGGGGTAGATACGCAGTATTTT
TRBJ1-1 TRBD1 TRBV9 - CASSILDRGGTEAFF TGTGCCAGCAGTATCCTGGACAGGGGAGGCACTGAAGCTTTCTTT
TRBJ1-2 - TRBV9 - CASSVDASLAGVNYGYTF TGTGCCAGCAGCGTAGACGCGTCTTTAGCAGGGGTGAACTATGGCTACACCTTC
TRBJ2-7 TRBD1 TRBV19 - CASSIDGQEALNEQYF TGTGCCAGTAGTATAGACGGACAGGAGGCTCTCAACGAGCAGTACTTC